This T cell receptor (beta chain) was sequenced in a study of CD8 T cells in Susac syndrome. The RNA, about 0.45 to 1 ug, was put through reverse transcription using random hexamers. From the immunoSEQ multiplex PCR reads, TCRdb called clonotypes with MiXCR, one entry per CDR3 protein. The sample lists 150,000 to 200,000 distinct CDR3 sequences, about 95% occurring once. V was clipped by 3 bases and J by 8 bases, with 13 bases between them. This CDR3 is built from 13 residues. This clonotype was sampled from a human donor with multiple sclerosis. Sequencing input: CD4+ T cells from PBMCs. This chain joins TRBV12-3 or TRBV12-4 and TRBJ1-2; D perhaps matches TRBD1 (5 bases). The CDR3 protein is CASSFRVEGGYTF. CDR3 coding DNA: TGTGCCAGCAGTTTCAGGGTTGAGGGCGGCTACACCTTC.